The clone carrying this T cell receptor beta chain was observed many times. The data were taken from a study of response to subunit inactivated influenza vaccine. MiXCR was run by TCRdb on the RT-PCR reads, yielding one entry per CDR3 protein. Among some 550,000 distinct CDR3 sequences listed, approximately 20% were seen once. Germline CDR1 reads SGHRS; CDR2 reads YFSETQ. The CDR3 length is 16 residues. V was clipped by 5 bases and J by 7 bases; unmatched bases: 11. A further study also used this sample, focusing on T cells expressing NK-cell markers. From that report: UMIs accompanied the 5'RACE template switching by which TCR beta cDNA was made. Top CD8+ clonotypes included the dominant CD3+CD56+NKG2C+ clonotypes in six donors.

V is TRBV5-1 and J is TRBJ2-1; the match to TRBD2 covers 11 bases. This receptor was obtained from a man between 45 and 60 years old who received an inactivated influenza vaccine. The material sequenced was CD4+ T cells sorted from PBMCs, taken about 13 days after vaccination. DNA for the CDR3: TGCGCCAGCAGTTACTCCGGGACTAGCGGCCAGAATGAGCAGTTCTTC. Its translation: CASSYSGTSGQNEQFF.